The T cell receptor beta chain described here comes from a study of blood T cell repertoires in COVID-19. About the research overall: Sources were T cells, B-cell-depleted T cells, or PBMCs; the material itself was cDNA or gDNA.

This CDR3 is built from 12 residues. V was clipped by 3 bases and J by 9 bases; unmatched bases: 4. Germline V CDR1 and CDR2: MDHEN, SYDVKM. Authors' analysis steps: For nucleated cells, counts were estimated from reference gene primer amplification. Data came from immunoSEQ multiplex PCR; TCRdb stores just in-frame clones and leaves some out. That table gives V, J and clone size, and the DNA gave D and trimming. Of hundreds of thousands of clones in the sample, 88% were seen once. Material for sequencing was peripheral blood. This clonotype was obtained from a woman between 25 and 40 years old who had recovered from COVID-19. The rearrangement joins TRBV28 to TRBJ2-7; 8 bases map to TRBD2. CDR3 nucleotide sequence: TGTGCCAGCAGTTTCCTTGCGGGGGGGCAGTACTTC. Its protein is CASSFLAGGQYF. Looking up the rest from reference TRBV28 and TRBJ2-7 gives the full variable domain: DVKVTQSSRYLVKRTGEKVFLECVQDMDHENMFWYRQDPGLGLRLIYFSYDVKMKEKGDIPEGYSVSREKKERFSLILESASTNQTSMYLCASSFLAGGQYFGPGTRLTVT.